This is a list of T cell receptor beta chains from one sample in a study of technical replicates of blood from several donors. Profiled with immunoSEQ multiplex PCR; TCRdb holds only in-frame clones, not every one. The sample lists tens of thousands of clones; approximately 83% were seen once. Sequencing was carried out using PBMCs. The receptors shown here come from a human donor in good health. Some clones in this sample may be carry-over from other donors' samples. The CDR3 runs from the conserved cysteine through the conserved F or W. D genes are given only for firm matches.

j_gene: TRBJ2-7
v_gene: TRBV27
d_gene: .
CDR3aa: CASSLKPWYEQYF

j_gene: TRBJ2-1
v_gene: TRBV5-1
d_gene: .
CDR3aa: CASSIPRDSNEQFF

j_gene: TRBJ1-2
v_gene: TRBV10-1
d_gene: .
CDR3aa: CASRREVGYTF

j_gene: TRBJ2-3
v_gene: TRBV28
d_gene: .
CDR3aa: CASGQVWATDTQYF

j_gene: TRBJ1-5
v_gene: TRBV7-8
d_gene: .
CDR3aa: CASSLAVEKQPQHF

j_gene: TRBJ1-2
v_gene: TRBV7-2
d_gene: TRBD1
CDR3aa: CASSLGTGGSGYTF

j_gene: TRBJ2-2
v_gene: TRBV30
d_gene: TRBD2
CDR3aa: CAWSRGLAGDTGELFF

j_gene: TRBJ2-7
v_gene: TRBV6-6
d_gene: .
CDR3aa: CASRTSGFLVLEQYF

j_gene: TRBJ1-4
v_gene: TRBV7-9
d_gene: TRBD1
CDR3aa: CASSRGTANEKLFF

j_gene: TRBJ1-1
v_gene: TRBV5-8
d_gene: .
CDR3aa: CASSSYTEAFF

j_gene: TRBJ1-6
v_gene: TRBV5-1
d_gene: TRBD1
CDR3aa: CASSLQGESLLPLHF

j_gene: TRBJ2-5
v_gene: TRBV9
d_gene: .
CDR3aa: CASSKGGFQETQYF

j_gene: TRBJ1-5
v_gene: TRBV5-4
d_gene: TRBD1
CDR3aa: CASSRGDTTGTGPQHF

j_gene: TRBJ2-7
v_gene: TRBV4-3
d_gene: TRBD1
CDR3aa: CASSQAGQPYQSYYEQYF

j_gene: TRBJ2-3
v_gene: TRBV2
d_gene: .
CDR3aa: CASSALASTDTQYF

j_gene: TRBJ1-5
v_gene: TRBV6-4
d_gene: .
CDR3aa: CASSRSGGQPQHF

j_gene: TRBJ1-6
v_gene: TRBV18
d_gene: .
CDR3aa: CASSPIGGTHNSPLHF

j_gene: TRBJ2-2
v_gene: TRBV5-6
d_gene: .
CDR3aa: CASSLGSGGSTGELFF

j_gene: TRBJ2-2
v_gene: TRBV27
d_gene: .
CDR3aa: CASRRDRNTGELFF

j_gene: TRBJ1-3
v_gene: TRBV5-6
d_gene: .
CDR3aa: CASSPDRRSGNTIYF

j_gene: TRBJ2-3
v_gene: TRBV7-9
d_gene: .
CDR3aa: CASSPLIASTDTQYF

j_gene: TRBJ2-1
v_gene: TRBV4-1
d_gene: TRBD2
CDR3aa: CASKREAGENEQFF

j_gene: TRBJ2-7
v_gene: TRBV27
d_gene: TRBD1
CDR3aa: CASSLPGQGPYEQYF

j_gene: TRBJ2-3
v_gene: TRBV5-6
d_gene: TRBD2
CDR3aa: CASSFARTSGSTDTQYF

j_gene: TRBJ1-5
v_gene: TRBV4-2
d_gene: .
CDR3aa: CASSQEVGTMLQQHF

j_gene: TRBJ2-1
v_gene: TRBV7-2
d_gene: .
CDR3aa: CASSSDRGQYNEQFF

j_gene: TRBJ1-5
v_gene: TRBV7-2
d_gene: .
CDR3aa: CASSLGGGNQPQHF

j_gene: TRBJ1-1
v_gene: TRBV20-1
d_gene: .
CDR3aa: CSARASRGAFF

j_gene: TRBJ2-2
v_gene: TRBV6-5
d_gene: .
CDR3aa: CAARRGTGELFF